This TCR beta chain appears in the sequencing data of a study of response to subunit inactivated influenza vaccine. CDR3 length: 18 residues. CDR1 and CDR2 from the germline V gene are GTSNPN and SVGIG (reference sequence). V shed 0 bases and J 2 bases; nucleotides not matched to a gene: 8. TCRdb reanalysed the RT-PCR reads using MiXCR and keeps one entry per CDR3 protein. The data contain about 650,000 distinct CDR3 sequences, 15% to 18% of them seen just once; the ten biggest clones take up approximately 10%. This TCR was recovered from a man aged 50 to 60 who received an inactivated influenza vaccine. Sequenced here: PBMCs from blood, sampled roughly 13 days after vaccination. This chain links TRBV30 with TRBJ2-1, with 12 bases lining up with TRBD2. The CDR3 nucleotides read TGTGCCTGGAGTGTAAGACTAGCGGGAGAAGGCACCTACAATGAGCAGTTCTTC. Translating gives CAWSVRLAGEGTYNEQFF.